Detailed here is one T cell receptor beta chain. The sample belongs to a study of control samples from healthy donors and cancer patients. The CDR3 covers 14 residues. V shed 5 bases, J shed 3 bases, and the junction held 6 bases outside the gene matches. Per germline, CDR1 LNHDA and CDR2 SQIVND (reference sequence). Assay: immunoSEQ multiplex PCR; the TCRdb copy retains only in-frame clones and omits some. The data show 50,000 or so clones, 93% seen once. This sequence was found in a woman aged 45-60 years with head and neck cancer. Sequenced material: PBMCs. The chain has TRBV19 and TRBJ1-1; TRBD1 matches 7 bases. The CDR3 reads CASSSQGWDTEAFF. CDR3 nucleotides: TGTGCCAGTAGTTCACAGGGGTGGGACACTGAAGCTTTCTTT.